The source of this T cell receptor (beta chain) is a study of blood T cell repertoires in COVID-19. Turning to the study itself: The study drew acute and convalescent COVID-19 samples from the United States, Italy and Spain. Nucleic acid was either cDNA or gDNA, and it came from T cells, B-cell-depleted T cells, or PBMCs.

The J segment lost 7 bases and the V segment lost 5 bases, leaving 10 bases of the junction unmatched. Germline-derived CDR1 and CDR2 are LGHDT and YNNKEL (reference sequence). This CDR3 is built from 14 residues. Followed over time, Seattle patients had been enrolled while infection was active. Per the original data handling: Amplified reference gene primers provided the basis for estimating nucleated cell counts. The method was immunoSEQ multiplex PCR; TCRdb's version includes in-frame clones alone and lacks a portion of them. The V and J calls and the clone size are those of that table, but D and trimming were determined from the DNA. The sample includes about 87,000 clones, under 85% of them seen just once. This clone appeared once.

This TCR was recovered from an elderly woman with COVID-19, enrolled during active disease. This sequence joins TRBV3-1 (or the pseudogene TRBV3-2) and TRBJ1-2; 7 nucleotides agree with TRBD1. The specimen was peripheral blood. The CDR3 region is CASSVGGRFAGYTF. CDR3 in DNA: TGTGCCAGCAGCGTAGGGGGCCGATTCGCTGGCTACACCTTC.